This T cell receptor beta chain was obtained from a study of blood T cell repertoires in COVID-19. As for the study in general: The study drew acute and convalescent COVID-19 samples from the United States, Italy and Spain. T cells, B-cell-depleted T cells, or PBMCs supplied cDNA or gDNA.

Germline CDR1 LNHDA, CDR2 SQIVND (reference sequence). The ends were cut back, 1 base at V and 5 bases at J, with 11 bases in the middle. The CDR3 consists of 14 residues. In the study's own analysis: Amplified reference gene primers provided the basis for estimating nucleated cell counts. The protocol was immunoSEQ multiplex PCR, while the TCRdb copy is restricted to in-frame clones and leaves out a portion. The V and J calls and clone size were taken over from that table, and D and trimming were inferred from the DNA. The sample includes 130,000 to 150,000 clones, about 83% of them seen just once. Material for sequencing was peripheral blood. The clonotype was recovered from a woman between 45 and 65 years old with active or convalescent COVID-19. The rearrangement joins TRBV19 to TRBJ1-1; D is unresolved. This CDR3 reads CASSIGGGSTEAFF. The CDR3 nucleotides are TGTGCCAGTAGTATAGGAGGAGGGTCAACTGAAGCTTTCTTT.